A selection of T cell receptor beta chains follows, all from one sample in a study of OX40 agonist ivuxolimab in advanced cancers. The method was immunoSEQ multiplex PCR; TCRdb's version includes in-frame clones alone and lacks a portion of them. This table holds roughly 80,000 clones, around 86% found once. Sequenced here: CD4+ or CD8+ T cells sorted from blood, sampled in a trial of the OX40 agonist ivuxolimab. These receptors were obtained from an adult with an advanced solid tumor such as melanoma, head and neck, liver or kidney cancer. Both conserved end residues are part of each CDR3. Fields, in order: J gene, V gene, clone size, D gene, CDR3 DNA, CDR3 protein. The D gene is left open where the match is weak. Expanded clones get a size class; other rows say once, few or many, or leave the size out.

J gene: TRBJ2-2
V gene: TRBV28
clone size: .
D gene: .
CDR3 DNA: TGTGCCAGCAGACCACCCGCGAACACCGGGGAGCTGTTTTTT
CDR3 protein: CASRPPANTGELFF

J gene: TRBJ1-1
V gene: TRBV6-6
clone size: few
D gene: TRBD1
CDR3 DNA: TGTGCCAGCAGAGACACAGGGGATGGCACTGAAGCTTTCTTT
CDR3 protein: CASRDTGDGTEAFF

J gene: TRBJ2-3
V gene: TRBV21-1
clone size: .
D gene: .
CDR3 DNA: TGTGCCAGCAGCAGGGGACAGGCAGAAGATACGCAGTATTTT
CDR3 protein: CASSRGQAEDTQYF

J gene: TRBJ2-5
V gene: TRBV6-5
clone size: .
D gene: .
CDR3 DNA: TGTGCCAGCAGTTACGATCTAACGGGGACGGAGACCCAGTACTTC
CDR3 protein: CASSYDLTGTETQYF

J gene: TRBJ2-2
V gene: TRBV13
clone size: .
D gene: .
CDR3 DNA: TGTGCCAGCAGCTACAGGGACGGGGAGCTGTTTTTT
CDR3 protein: CASSYRDGELFF

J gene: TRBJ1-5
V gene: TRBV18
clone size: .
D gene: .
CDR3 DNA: TGTGCCAGCTCACCAGAGGGATCTCAGCCCCAGCATTTT
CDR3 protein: CASSPEGSQPQHF

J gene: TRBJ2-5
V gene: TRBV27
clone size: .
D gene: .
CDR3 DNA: TGTGCCAGCAGTTTATCGGTAGGGACGCAAGAGACCCAGTACTTC
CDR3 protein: CASSLSVGTQETQYF

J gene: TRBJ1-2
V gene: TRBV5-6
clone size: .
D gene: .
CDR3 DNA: TGTGCCAGCAGCTTAGAAAAGTCAGGGACCTTCTATGGCTACACCTTC
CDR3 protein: CASSLEKSGTFYGYTF

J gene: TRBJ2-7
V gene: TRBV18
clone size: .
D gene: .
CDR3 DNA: TGTGCCAGCTCACCCGGAACCTACGAGCAGTACTTC
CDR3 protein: CASSPGTYEQYF

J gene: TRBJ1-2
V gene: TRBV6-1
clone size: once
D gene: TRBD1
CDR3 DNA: TGTGCCAGCAGCGGGACAGGGCTCGGGGATGGCTACACCTTC
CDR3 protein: CASSGTGLGDGYTF

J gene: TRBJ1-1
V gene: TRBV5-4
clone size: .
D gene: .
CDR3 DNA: TGTGCCAGCAGCTTGGAATATGGGGTTGGGAACACTGAAGCTTTCTTT
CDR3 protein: CASSLEYGVGNTEAFF

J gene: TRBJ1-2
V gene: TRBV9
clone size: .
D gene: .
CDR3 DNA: TGTGCCAGCAGGCGCCAGGGAGAATCGTCTAAGGCCTTC
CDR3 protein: CASRRQGESSKAF

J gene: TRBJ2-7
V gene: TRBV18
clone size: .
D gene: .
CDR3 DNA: TGTGCCAGCTCACCCCCTGGACTTCTCCACGAGCAGTACTTC
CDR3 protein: CASSPPGLLHEQYF

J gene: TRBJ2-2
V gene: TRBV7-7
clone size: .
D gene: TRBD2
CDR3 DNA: TGTGCTAGCAGCCGCCTAGCGGGGGTGAACACCGGGGAGCTGTTTTTT
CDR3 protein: CASSRLAGVNTGELFF

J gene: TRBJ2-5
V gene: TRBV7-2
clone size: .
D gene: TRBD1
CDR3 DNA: TGTGCCAGCAGCTTAAGCCTTACAGGGGGCGGAGAGACCCAGTACTTC
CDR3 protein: CASSLSLTGGGETQYF

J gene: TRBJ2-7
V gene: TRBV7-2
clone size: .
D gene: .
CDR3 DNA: TGTGCCAGCAGCCACAGGGCTTCCTACGAGCAGTACTTC
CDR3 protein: CASSHRASYEQYF

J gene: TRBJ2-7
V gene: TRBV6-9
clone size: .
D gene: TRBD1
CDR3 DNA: TGTGCCAGCAGTTATTCCCGGGACAGGAGCTCCTACGAGCAGTACTTC
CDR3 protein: CASSYSRDRSSYEQYF

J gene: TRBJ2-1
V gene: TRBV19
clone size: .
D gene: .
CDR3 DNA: TGTGCCAGTAGTCACGACAGGCCCAGTGAGCAGTTCTTC
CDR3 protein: CASSHDRPSEQFF

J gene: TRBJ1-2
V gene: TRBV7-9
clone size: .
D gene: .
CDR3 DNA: TGTGCCAGCAGTACAGGGTTTGGCTACACCTTC
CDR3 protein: CASSTGFGYTF

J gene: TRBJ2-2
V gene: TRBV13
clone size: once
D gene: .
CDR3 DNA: TGTGCCAGCAGCTACTCCAGGAGGAACACCGGGGAGCTGTTTTTT
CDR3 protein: CASSYSRRNTGELFF

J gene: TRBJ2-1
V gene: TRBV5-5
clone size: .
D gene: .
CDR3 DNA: TGTGCCAGCACCAGGACGGGGAGCTCCTACAATGAGCAGTTCTTC
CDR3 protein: CASTRTGSSYNEQFF

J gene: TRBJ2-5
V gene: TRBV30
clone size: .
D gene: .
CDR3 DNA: TGTGCCTGGAGTGGTCAGGGGGGCAGAGAGACCCAGTACTTC
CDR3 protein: CAWSGQGGRETQYF

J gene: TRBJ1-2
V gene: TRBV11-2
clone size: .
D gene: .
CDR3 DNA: TGTGCCAGCAGCCAGGGACTCCTCTATGGCTACACCTTC
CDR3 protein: CASSQGLLYGYTF

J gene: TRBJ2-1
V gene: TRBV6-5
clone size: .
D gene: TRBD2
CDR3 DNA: TGTGCCAGCAGTTACTCCCCGGCGGGGGGAGACAATGAGCAGTTCTTC
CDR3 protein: CASSYSPAGGDNEQFF

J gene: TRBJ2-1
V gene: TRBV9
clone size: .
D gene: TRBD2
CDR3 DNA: TGTGCCAGCAGCGTTACTAGCGGGCAGTACAATGAGCAGTTCTTC
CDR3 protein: CASSVTSGQYNEQFF

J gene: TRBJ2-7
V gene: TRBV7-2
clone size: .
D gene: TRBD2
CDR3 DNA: TGTGCCACCACGATAGGGGGGACTAGCTTAGCCTACGAGCAGTACTTC
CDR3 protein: CATTIGGTSLAYEQYF

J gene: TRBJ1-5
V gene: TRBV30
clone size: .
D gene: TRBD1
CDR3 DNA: TGTGCCTGGAGTGTAAGGGGGCTCGGCAATCAGCCCCAGCATTTT
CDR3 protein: CAWSVRGLGNQPQHF

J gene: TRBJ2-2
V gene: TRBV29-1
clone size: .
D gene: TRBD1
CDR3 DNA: TGCAGCGTTGTAGGGGGCAACACCGGGGAGCTGTTTTTT
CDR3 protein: CSVVGGNTGELFF

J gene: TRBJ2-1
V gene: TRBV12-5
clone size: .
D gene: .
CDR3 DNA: TGTGCTAGTGGTTTGGGCCAGGGGAACCACAATGAGCAGTTCTTC
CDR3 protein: CASGLGQGNHNEQFF

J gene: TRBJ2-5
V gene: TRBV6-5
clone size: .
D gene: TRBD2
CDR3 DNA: TGTGCCAGCAGTTACGCGGGACTAGACCTCGAGACCCAGTACTTC
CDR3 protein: CASSYAGLDLETQYF

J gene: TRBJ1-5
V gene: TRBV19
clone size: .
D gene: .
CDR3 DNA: TGTGCCAGTAGTGGGAGGGGAAGCAATCAGCCCCAGCATTTT
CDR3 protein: CASSGRGSNQPQHF

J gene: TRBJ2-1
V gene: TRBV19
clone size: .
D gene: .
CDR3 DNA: TGTGCCAGTGGGAACTGGCTCGGGGAGAATGAGCAGTTCTTC
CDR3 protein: CASGNWLGENEQFF

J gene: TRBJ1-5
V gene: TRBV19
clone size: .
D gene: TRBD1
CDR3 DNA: TGTGCCAGTAGTGTGGGGACAGGGACCTACAATCAGCCCCAGCATTTT
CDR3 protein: CASSVGTGTYNQPQHF

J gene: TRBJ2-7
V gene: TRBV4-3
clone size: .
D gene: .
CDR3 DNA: TGCGCCAGCAGCCAAGATTTAAACTGGTCCTACGAGCAGTACTTC
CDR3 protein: CASSQDLNWSYEQYF

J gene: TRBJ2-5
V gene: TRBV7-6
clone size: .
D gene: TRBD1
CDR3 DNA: TGTGCCAGCAGCTTAGCACAGGGGGCAGGGGCGGTTACCCAGTACTTC
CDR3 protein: CASSLAQGAGAVTQYF

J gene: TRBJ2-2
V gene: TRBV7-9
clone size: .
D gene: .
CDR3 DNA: TGTGCCAGCAGCGCGCCCCGGACGGGTGCGAACACCGGGGAGCTGTTTTTT
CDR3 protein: CASSAPRTGANTGELFF

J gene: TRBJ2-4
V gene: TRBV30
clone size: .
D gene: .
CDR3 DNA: TGTGCCTGGAGTGTAAGGGAGACTACAACCTTCAAAAACATTCAGTACTTC
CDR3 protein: CAWSVRETTTFKNIQYF

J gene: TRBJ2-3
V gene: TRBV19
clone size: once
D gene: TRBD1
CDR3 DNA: TGTGCCAGTAGTACGGGACAGGTCAAGGGCACAGATACGCAGTATTTT
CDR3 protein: CASSTGQVKGTDTQYF

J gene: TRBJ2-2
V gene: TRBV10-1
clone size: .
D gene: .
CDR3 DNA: TGCGCCAGCAGTGAGGGGACTGTCACCGGGGAGCTGTTTTTT
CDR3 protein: CASSEGTVTGELFF

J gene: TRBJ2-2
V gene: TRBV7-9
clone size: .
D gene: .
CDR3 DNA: TGTGCCAGCAGCCCAGACGTAGCCACCGGGGAGCTGTTTTTT
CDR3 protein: CASSPDVATGELFF

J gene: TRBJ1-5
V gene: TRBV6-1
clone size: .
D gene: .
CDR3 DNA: TGTGCCAGCAGGGTCCATAGCAATCAGCCCCAGCATTTT
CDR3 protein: CASRVHSNQPQHF

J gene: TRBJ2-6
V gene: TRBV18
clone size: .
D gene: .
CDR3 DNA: TGTGCCAGCTCACCACCGGTGTCCGGGGCCAACGTCCTGACTTTC
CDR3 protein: CASSPPVSGANVLTF